What follows describes a single TCR beta chain. Its antigen is not known. The data were taken from a study of type 1 and type 2 diabetes patients. Looking at the study overall: The cohort mixed type 1 diabetes, type 2 diabetes and nondiabetic donors.

Amplification started from genomic DNA. Multiplex PCR with 30 forward and 13 reverse primers amplified the TCR beta CDR3. TCRdb re-called the multiplex PCR reads through MiXCR, storing one row per CDR3 protein. Among about 290,000 distinct CDR3 sequences listed, roughly 50% were seen once. General observations from the study: A median of one highly-expanded CD4+ clone, covering 3% to 5% of reads, occurred in type 2 diabetes.

Sequencing used peripheral blood mononuclear cells (PBMCs). The source of this sequence is a man aged 18-30 years with type 2 diabetes.

The CDR3 bases are TGTGCCAGTAGTCCCGACTCGACTAGCGGAGACACCGGGGAGCTGTTTTTT. It yields the protein CASSPDSTSGDTGELFF. The chain carries TRBV19 and TRBJ2-2; 9 nucleotides agree with TRBD2. V trimming: 5 bases; J trimming: 3 bases; junction bases outside the gene matches: 10. The germline gives CDR1 LNHDA, CDR2 SQIVND (reference sequence). This CDR3 comprises 17 residues.